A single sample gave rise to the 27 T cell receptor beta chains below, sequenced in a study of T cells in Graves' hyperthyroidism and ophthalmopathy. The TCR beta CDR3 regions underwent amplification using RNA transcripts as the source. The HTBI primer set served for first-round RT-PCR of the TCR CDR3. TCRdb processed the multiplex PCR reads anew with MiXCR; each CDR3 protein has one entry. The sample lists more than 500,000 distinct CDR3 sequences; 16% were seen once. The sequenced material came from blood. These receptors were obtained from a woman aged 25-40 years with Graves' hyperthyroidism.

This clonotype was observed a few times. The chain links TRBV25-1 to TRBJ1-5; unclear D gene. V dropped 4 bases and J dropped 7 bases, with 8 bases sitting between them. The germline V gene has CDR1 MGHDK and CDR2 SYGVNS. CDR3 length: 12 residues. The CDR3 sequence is CASSVAGQPQHF. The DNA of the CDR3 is TGTGCCAGCAGTGTAGCAGGCCAGCCCCAGCATTTT.

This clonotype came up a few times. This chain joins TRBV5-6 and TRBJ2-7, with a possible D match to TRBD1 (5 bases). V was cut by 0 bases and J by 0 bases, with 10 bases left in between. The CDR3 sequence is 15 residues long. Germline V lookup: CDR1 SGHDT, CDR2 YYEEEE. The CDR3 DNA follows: TGTGCCAGCAGCTTGGTAGTAGGGGTCTCCTACGAGCAGTACTTC. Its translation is CASSLVVGVSYEQYF.

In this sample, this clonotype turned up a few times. CDR3 sequence reads: CAISETSGQETQYF. The CDR3 DNA sequence: TGTGCCATCAGTGAAACTAGCGGCCAAGAGACCCAGTACTTC. The rearrangement joins TRBV10-3 to TRBJ2-5; 8 bases fit TRBD2. Germline V gives CDR1 ENHRY, CDR2 SYGVKD. The junction had 1 base not matched to a gene; V was cut back by 3 bases and J by 1 base. This CDR3 contains 14 residues.

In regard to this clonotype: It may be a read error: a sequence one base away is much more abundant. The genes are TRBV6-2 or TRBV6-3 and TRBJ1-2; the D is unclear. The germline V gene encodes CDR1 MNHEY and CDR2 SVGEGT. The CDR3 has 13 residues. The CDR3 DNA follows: TGTGCCAGCAGGTTTCCAGGCAACTATGACTACACCTTC. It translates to CASRFPGNYDYTF.

CDR3 protein: CALQALSNQPQHF. The DNA for the CDR3 is TGTGCGTTACAGGCCCTTAGCAATCAGCCCCAGCATTTT. The chain carries TRBV7-9 and TRBJ1-5; D might be TRBD1 (5 bases). In germline, CDR1 is SEHNR, CDR2 FQNEAQ (reference sequence). The CDR3 covers 13 residues.

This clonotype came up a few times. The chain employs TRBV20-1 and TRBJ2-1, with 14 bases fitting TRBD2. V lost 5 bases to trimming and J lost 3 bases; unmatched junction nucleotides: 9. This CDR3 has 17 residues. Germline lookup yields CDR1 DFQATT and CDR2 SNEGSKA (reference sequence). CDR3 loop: CSAALGLAGARYNEQFF. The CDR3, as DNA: TGCAGTGCTGCCTTGGGACTAGCGGGGGCTCGCTACAATGAGCAGTTCTTC.

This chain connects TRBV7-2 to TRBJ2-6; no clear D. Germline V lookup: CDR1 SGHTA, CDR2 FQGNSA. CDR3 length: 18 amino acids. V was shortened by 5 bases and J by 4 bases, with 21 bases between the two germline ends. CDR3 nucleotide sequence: TGTGCCAGCAGCCAAGTAGCCCTTAGGGAAGCCGGGGCCAACGTCCTGACTTTC. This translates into CASSQVALREAGANVLTF.

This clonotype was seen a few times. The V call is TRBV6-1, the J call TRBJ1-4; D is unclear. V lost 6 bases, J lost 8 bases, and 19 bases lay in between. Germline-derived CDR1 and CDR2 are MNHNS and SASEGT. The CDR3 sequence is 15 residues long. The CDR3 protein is CASRDGVITYEKLFF. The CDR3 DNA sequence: TGTGCCAGCAGGGATGGGGTTATAACCTACGAAAAACTGTTTTTT.

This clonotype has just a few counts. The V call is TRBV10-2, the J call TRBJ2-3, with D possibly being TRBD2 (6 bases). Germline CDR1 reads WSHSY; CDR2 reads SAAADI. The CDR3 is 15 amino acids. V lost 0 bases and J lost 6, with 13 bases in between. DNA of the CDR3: TGCGCCAGCAGTGAGTCCGAAGGAGGGCGGGATACGCAGTATTTT. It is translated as CASSESEGGRDTQYF.

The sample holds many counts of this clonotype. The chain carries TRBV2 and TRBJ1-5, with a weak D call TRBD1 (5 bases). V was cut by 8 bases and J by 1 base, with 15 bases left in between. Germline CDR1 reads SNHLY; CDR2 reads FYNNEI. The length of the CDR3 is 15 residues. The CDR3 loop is CASRDHLSSNQPQHF. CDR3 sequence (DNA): TGTGCCAGCCGGGACCACTTATCGAGCAATCAGCCCCAGCATTTT.

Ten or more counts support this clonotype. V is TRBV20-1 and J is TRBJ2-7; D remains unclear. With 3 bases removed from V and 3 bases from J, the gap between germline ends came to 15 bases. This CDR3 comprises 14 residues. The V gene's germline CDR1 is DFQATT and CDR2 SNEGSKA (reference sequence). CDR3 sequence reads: CSARLWVNNYEQYF. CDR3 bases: TGCAGTGCTAGGTTGTGGGTAAATAACTACGAGCAGTACTTC.

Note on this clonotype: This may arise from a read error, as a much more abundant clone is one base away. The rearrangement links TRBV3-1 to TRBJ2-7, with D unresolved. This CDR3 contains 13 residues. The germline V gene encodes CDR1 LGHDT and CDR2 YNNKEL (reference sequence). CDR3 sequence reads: CVSSPRLSYEQYF. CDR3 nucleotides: TGTGTCAGCAGCCCCCGGCTCTCCTACGAGCAGTACTTC.

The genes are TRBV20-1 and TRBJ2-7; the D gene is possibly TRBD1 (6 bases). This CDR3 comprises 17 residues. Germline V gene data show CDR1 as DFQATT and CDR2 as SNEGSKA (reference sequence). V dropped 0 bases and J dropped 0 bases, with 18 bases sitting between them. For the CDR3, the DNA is TGCAGTGCTAGAGATCGCAAACGGACAGACGCCTCCTACGAGCAGTACTTC. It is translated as CSARDRKRTDASYEQYF.

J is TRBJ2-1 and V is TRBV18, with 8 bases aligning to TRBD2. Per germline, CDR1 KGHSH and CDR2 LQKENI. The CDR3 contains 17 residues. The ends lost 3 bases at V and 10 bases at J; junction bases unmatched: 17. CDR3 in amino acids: CASSPTPIRIAGLEQFF. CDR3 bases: TGTGCCAGCTCACCTACCCCGATCCGAATAGCGGGGCTCGAGCAGTTCTTC. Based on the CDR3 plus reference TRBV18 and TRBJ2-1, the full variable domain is NAGVMQNPRHLVRRRGQEARLRCSPMKGHSHVYWYRQLPEEGLKFMVYLQKENIIDESGMPKERFSAEFPKEGPSILRIQQVVRGDSAAYFCASSPTPIRIAGLEQFFGPGTRLTVL.

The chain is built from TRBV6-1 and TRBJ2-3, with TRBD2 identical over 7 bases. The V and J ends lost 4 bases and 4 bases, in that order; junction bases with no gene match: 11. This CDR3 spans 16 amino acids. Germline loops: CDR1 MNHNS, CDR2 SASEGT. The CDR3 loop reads CASSGVGGGLADTQYF. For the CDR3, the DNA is TGTGCCAGCAGTGGAGTCGGGGGAGGGCTTGCAGATACGCAGTATTTT.

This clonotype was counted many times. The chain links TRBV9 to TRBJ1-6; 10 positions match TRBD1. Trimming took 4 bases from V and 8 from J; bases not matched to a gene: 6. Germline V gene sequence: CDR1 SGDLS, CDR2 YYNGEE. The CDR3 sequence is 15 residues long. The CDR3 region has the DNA TGTGCCAGCAGCCCCCGGGGACAGGGGTATTCACCCCTCCACTTT. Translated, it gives CASSPRGQGYSPLHF.

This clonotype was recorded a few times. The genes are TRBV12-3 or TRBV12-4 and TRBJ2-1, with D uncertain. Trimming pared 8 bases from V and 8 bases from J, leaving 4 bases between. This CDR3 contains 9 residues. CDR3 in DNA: TGTGCCAGCGGATATGAGCAGTTCTTC. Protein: CASGYEQFF.

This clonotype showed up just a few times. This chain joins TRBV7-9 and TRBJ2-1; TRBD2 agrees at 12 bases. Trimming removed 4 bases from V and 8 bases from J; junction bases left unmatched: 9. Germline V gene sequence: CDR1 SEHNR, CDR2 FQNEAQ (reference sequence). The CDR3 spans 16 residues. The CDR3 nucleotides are TGTGCCAGCAGCTCGCGACTAGCGGGAGTTGTGGATGAGCAGTTCTTC. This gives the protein CASSSRLAGVVDEQFF.

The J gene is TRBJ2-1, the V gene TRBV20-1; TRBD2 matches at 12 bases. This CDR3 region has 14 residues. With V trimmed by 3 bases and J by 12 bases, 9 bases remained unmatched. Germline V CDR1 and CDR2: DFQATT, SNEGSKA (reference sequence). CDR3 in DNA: TGCAGTGCTAGGTTGGCTAGCGGGAGGGCAAGGCAGTTCTTC. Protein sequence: CSARLASGRARQFF.

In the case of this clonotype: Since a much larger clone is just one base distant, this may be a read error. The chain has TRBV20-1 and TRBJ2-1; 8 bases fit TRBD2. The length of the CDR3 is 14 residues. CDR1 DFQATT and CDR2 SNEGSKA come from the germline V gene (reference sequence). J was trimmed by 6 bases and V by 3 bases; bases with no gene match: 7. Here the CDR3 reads CSARSAGGSNEQFF. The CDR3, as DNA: TGCAGTGCTAGGAGCGCGGGAGGTTCCAATGAGCAGTTCTTC.

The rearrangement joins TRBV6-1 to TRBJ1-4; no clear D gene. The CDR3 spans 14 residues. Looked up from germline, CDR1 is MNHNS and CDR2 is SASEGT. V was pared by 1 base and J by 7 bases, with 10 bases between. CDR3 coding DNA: TGTGCCAGCAGTGAAGATAGGTTTACTGAAAAACTGTTTTTT. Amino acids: CASSEDRFTEKLFF.

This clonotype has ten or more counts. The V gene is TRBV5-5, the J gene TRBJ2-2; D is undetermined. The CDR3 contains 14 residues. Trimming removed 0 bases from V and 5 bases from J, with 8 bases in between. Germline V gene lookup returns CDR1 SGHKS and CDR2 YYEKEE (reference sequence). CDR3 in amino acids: CASSLALQTGELFF. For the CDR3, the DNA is TGTGCCAGCAGCTTGGCCCTGCAGACCGGGGAGCTGTTTTTT.

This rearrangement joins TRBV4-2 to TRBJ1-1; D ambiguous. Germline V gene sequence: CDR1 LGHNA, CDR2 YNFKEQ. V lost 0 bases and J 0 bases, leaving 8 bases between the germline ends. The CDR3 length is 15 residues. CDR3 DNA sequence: TGTGCCAGCAGCCAAGACCCGGGCATGAACACTGAAGCTTTCTTT. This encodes CASSQDPGMNTEAFF.

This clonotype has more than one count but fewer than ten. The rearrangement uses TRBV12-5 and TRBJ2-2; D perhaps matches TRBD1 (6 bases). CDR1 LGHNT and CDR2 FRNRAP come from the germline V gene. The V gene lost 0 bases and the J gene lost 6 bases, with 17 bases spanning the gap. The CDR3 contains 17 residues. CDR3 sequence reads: CASGLVQQKGDPGELFF. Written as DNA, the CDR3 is TGTGCTAGTGGTTTGGTGCAGCAAAAGGGGGACCCCGGGGAGCTGTTTTTT.

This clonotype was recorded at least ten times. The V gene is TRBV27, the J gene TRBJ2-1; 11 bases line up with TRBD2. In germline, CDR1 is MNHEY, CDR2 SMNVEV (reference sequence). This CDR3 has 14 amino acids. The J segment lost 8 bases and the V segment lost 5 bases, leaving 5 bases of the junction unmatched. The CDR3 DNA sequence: TGTGCCAGCAGTCCGACTAGCGGGACCGATGAGCAGTTCTTC. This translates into CASSPTSGTDEQFF.

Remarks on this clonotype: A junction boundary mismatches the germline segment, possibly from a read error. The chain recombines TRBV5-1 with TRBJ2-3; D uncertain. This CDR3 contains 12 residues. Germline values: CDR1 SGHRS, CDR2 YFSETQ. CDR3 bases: TGCGCCAACAGCTTGGTACCAGATACGCAGTATTTT. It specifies CANSLVPDTQYF.

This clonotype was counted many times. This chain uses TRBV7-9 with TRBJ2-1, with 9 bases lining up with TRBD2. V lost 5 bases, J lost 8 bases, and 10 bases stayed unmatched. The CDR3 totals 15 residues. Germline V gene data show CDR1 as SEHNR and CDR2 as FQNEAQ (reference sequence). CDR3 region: CASSAREGGRDEQFF. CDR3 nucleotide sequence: TGTGCCAGCAGCGCAAGGGAAGGCGGGAGGGATGAGCAGTTCTTC.